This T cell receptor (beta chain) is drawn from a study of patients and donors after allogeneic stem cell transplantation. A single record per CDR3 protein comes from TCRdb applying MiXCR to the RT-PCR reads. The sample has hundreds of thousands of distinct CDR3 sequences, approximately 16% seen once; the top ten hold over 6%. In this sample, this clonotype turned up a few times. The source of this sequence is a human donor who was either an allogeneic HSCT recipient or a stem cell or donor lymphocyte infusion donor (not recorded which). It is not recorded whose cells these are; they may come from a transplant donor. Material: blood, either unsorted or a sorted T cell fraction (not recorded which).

The CDR3 coding sequence is TGTGCCAGCAGCTTAGTGATCGAGGGGACCACAGATACGCAGTATTTT. It translates to CASSLVIEGTTDTQYF. The V and J genes are TRBV7-6 and TRBJ2-3; TRBD1 or TRBD2 may be the D gene (5 bases each). The ends were cut back, 1 base at V and 2 bases at J, with 13 bases in the middle. Germline lookup yields CDR1 SGHVS and CDR2 FNYEAQ. The CDR3 has 16 amino acids.